This T cell receptor (beta chain) was captured in a study of blood T cell repertoires in COVID-19. Study information: T cells, B-cell-depleted T cells, or PBMCs supplied cDNA or gDNA.

The CDR3 length is 18 residues. Germline trimming cut 3 bases from V and 7 bases from J; bases unmatched to any gene: 16. Per germline, CDR1 MNHEY and CDR2 SMNVEV (reference sequence). Profiling relied on immunoSEQ multiplex PCR, and the TCRdb table lists in-frame clones only, not all of them. Of 110,000 or so clones in the sample, less than 80% are singletons; the top ten hold about 2.7%. Input material: peripheral blood. This sequence originates from a man aged 50 or older with acute or convalescent COVID-19. The V gene is TRBV27, the J gene TRBJ2-2, with 8 bases that match TRBD1. The CDR3 sequence: CASSFRGTGDLEDGELFF. In DNA form, the CDR3 reads TGTGCCAGCAGTTTCAGAGGGACAGGAGACCTCGAGGACGGGGAGCTGTTTTTT.